The 20 T cell receptor beta chains presented below share a single source sample, sequenced in a study of Ad26.COV2.S vaccination and SARS-CoV-2 variants. Profiling relied on immunoSEQ multiplex PCR, and the TCRdb table lists in-frame clones only, not all of them. The data hold a few hundred thousand clones, with roughly 85% observed a single time. The sample's treatment: 19 received Ad26.COV2.S at low or high dose, single or two shots; five or six received placebo; per-sample allocation not given. Material that was analyzed had been drawn on day 63 after the first vaccine or placebo injection. The sample was peripheral blood, taken in a trial of Ad26.COV2.S vaccine versus placebo. The receptors come from a person between 18 and 65 years old who received the Ad26.COV2.S COVID-19 vaccine or a placebo.

The table lists this clone with a count of one. As DNA, the CDR3 is TGTGCCATCAGTGGGTCGGATGCAACTAATGAAAAACTGTTTTTT. This encodes CAISGSDATNEKLFF. The chain combines TRBV10-3 with TRBJ1-4, with D uncertain. The CDR3 totals 15 residues. Germline loops: CDR1 ENHRY, CDR2 SYGVKD. Trimming cost V 4 bases and J 0 bases, with 9 bases left between them.

This chain links TRBV19 with TRBJ1-5; D call uncertain. The CDR3 runs 15 residues. Trimming removed 4 bases at V and 1 base at J, with 11 bases between. The V gene's germline CDR1 is LNHDA and CDR2 SQIVND (reference sequence). In nucleotides, the CDR3 is TGTGCCAGTAGTACCTACGGAGGCAGCAATCAGCCCCAGCATTTT. Protein: CASSTYGGSNQPQHF.

V gene TRBV5-1 combines with J gene TRBJ1-3; tentatively, D is TRBD1 (5 bases). CDR1 is SGHRS, CDR2 YFSETQ, per germline. The CDR3 length is 16 residues. The V and J ends lost 0 bases and 2 bases respectively, with 12 bases between them. Here the CDR3 DNA reads TGCGCCAGCAGCTTGGTCCAGGGAGTACCTGGAAACACCATATATTTT. Translating it yields CASSLVQGVPGNTIYF.

In its sample, this clone was seen a few times. The chain employs TRBV23-1 and TRBJ1-5, with D unresolved. TRBV23-1 falls under the ORF class, with uncertain function. V shed 1 base and J shed 4 bases, with 14 bases lying between them. There are 16 residues in the CDR3. The DNA of the CDR3 is TGCGCCAGCAGTCAATTTACTGAGGACCCGAATCAGCCCCAGCATTTT. Translating it yields CASSQFTEDPNQPQHF.

This rearrangement joins TRBV20-1 to TRBJ2-1; D is uncertain. This CDR3 contains 11 residues. Germline loops: CDR1 DFQATT, CDR2 SNEGSKA (reference sequence). V was pared by 3 bases and J by 7 bases, with 7 bases between. The CDR3 loop is CSARLLNEQFF. For the CDR3, the DNA is TGCAGTGCTAGGCTATTAAATGAGCAGTTCTTC.

This clone was detected only once. A junction end diverges from the germline sequence, so it may reflect a read error. The chain carries TRBV7-3 and TRBJ2-5; TRBD2 aligns across 14 bases. This CDR3 is built from 16 residues. Germline V gene sequence: CDR1 SGHTA, CDR2 FQGTGA. DNA of the CDR3: TGCGCCAGCAGCTTAGGGGGACTAGCGGGGGAAGAGACCCAGTACTTC. Translated, it gives CASSLGGLAGEETQYF.

This chain joins TRBV3-1 (or the pseudogene TRBV3-2) and TRBJ2-1; a weak D match, TRBD1 (5 bases). CDR1 and CDR2 from the germline V gene are LGHDT and YNNKEL (reference sequence). The CDR3 spans 13 residues. Trimming took off 5 bases at V and 4 bases at J, with 9 bases between the two ends. CDR3 region: CASSETVYNEQFF. The CDR3 region has the DNA TGTGCCAGCAGCGAGACAGTTTACAATGAGCAGTTCTTC.

This clone was picked up a small number of times. CDR3 sequence reads: CATRSSHGSYEQYF. CDR3 coding DNA: TGTGCCACGAGAAGCAGTCACGGGTCCTACGAGCAGTACTTC. This chain joins TRBV15 and TRBJ2-7; no firm D call. The CDR3 contains 14 residues. Trimming removed 9 bases from V and 1 base from J, with 16 bases in between. The germline V gene encodes CDR1 LNHNV and CDR2 YYDKDF (reference sequence).

The gene calls are TRBV7-2 and TRBJ1-5, with D unresolved. This CDR3 comprises 18 residues. Deletions cut 1 base from V and 0 bases from J, with 16 bases between. Germline assignment: CDR1 SGHTA and CDR2 FQGNSA. For the CDR3, the DNA is TGTGCCAGCAGCTTAGGGACGCCCCTTCTTTATAGCAATCAGCCCCAGCATTTT. Amino acids: CASSLGTPLLYSNQPQHF. Together with reference TRBV7-2 and TRBJ1-5, the CDR3 gives the full variable domain: GAGVSQSPSNKVTEKGKDVELRCDPISGHTALYWYRQSLGQGLEFLIYFQGNSAPDKSGLPSDRFSAERTGGSVSTLTIQRTQQEDSAVYLCASSLGTPLLYSNQPQHFGDGTRLSIL.

J is TRBJ2-3 and V is TRBV6-4, with 10 bases matching TRBD2. Trimming took 4 bases from V and 2 from J; bases not matched to a gene: 3. CDR3 length: 15 amino acids. Germline V gene sequence: CDR1 MRHNA, CDR2 SNTAGT. CDR3 loop: CASSAAGGPTDTQYF. CDR3 DNA sequence: TGTGCCAGCAGTGCAGCGGGAGGGCCCACAGATACGCAGTATTTT.

The rearrangement joins TRBV11-3 to TRBJ2-7, with 9 positions matching TRBD1. The CDR3 covers 14 residues. V was clipped by 5 bases and J by 2 bases; unmatched bases: 4. Germline values: CDR1 SGHNT, CDR2 YENEEA. The DNA of the CDR3 is TGTGCCAGCAGCCGAGGGGACAGGGCCTACGAGCAGTACTTC. This translates into CASSRGDRAYEQYF.

The chain links TRBV18 to TRBJ1-1; D is unresolved. CDR3 size: 14 residues. The ends were cut back, 2 bases at V and 1 base at J, with 8 bases in the middle. Germline V lookup: CDR1 KGHSH, CDR2 LQKENI. The CDR3, as DNA: TGTGCCAGCTCACCAGTCCCGAGGAACACTGAAGCTTTCTTT. Translating gives CASSPVPRNTEAFF. Combining the CDR3 with reference TRBV18 and TRBJ1-1 gives the whole variable domain NAGVMQNPRHLVRRRGQEARLRCSPMKGHSHVYWYRQLPEEGLKFMVYLQKENIIDESGMPKERFSAEFPKEGPSILRIQQVVRGDSAAYFCASSPVPRNTEAFFGQGTRLTVV.

The chain joins TRBV18 to TRBJ1-5; D might be TRBD1 (5 bases). V was shortened by 2 bases and J by 0 bases, with 8 bases between the two germline ends. The CDR3 runs to 15 residues. Looked up from germline, CDR1 is KGHSH and CDR2 is LQKENI. CDR3 nucleotide sequence: TGTGCCAGCTCACCAGGGGCTAATAGCAATCAGCCCCAGCATTTT. Its translation is CASSPGANSNQPQHF.

The chain has TRBV13 and TRBJ2-5; 7 bases are shared with TRBD2. The V gene end was trimmed by 0 bases and the J gene end by 5 bases; junction bases not matched to a gene: 3. Germline values: CDR1 PRHDT, CDR2 FYEKMQ (reference sequence). The CDR3 extends over 14 amino acids. This chain's CDR3 is CASSLGLAVETQYF. In DNA, the CDR3 is TGTGCCAGCAGCTTAGGTCTAGCGGTGGAGACCCAGTACTTC.

The rearrangement links TRBV9 to TRBJ1-1; 9 positions match TRBD1. Germline V gene sequence: CDR1 SGDLS, CDR2 YYNGEE. With 0 bases clipped from V and 1 base from J, the junction kept 4 bases outside the gene matches. This CDR3 is 16 amino acids long. As DNA, the CDR3 is TGTGCCAGCAGCGTAGGACAGGGGGTAAGGAACACTGAAGCTTTCTTT. It yields the protein CASSVGQGVRNTEAFF.

This chain connects TRBV19 to TRBJ1-4, with a weak D call TRBD1 (5 bases). CDR1 and CDR2 from the germline V gene are LNHDA and SQIVND (reference sequence). There are 16 residues in the CDR3. Between the trimmed V and J ends, which lost 3 bases and 0 bases, there was a span of 11 bases. The CDR3: CASSMIRGSTNEKLFF. The CDR3 DNA is TGTGCCAGTAGTATGATCCGGGGCTCAACTAATGAAAAACTGTTTTTT.

The CDR3 bases are TGTGCCAGCAGCCAAGGGTTTGGACAGGGCACTGAAGCTTTCTTT. Translated: CASSQGFGQGTEAFF. The chain uses TRBV4-2 and TRBJ1-1; 8 bases agree with TRBD1. CDR1 is LGHNA, CDR2 YNFKEQ, per germline. The CDR3 spans 15 residues. Trimming took 1 base from V and 4 from J; bases not matched to a gene: 5.

On this clone: Mismatch with germline at one junction end may stem from a read error. The chain employs TRBV19 and TRBJ1-2; a weak D match, TRBD1 (5 bases). Germline-derived CDR1 and CDR2 are LNHDA and SQIVND (reference sequence). This CDR3 region has 13 residues. The CDR3 loop is CASRDTGDYGYTF. The CDR3 DNA sequence: TGTGCCAGTAGGGATACAGGTGACTACGGCTACACCTTC.

The chain carries TRBV9 and TRBJ2-1, with 9 bases fitting TRBD2. Germline CDR1 SGDLS, CDR2 YYNGEE. V shed 6 bases and J 8 bases; nucleotides not matched to a gene: 12. The length of the CDR3 is 15 residues. DNA of the CDR3: TGTGCCAGCACGGAGCGGGCGGGAGGGAACCATGAGCAGTTCTTC. This codes for CASTERAGGNHEQFF.

This clone has just a few counts. The CDR3 protein is CAARPGGSHNSPLHF. The CDR3 nucleotides are TGTGCCGCCCGGCCGGGGGGAAGCCATAATTCACCCCTCCACTTT. The chain recombines TRBV10-3 with TRBJ1-6; a weak D match, TRBD1 (5 bases). V gave up 11 bases and J gave up 5 bases, with 19 bases separating them. CDR3 size: 15 residues. Germline V lookup: CDR1 ENHRY, CDR2 SYGVKD.